This T cell receptor beta chain emerged from a study of tumor-infiltrating lymphocytes in primary liver carcinoma. This CDR3 spans 16 amino acids. Germline loops: CDR1 LGHNA, CDR2 YNFKEQ. Constant-region priming of roughly 0.45 ug total RNA yielded TCR beta cDNA. Employing slightly modified ARM-PCR, three nested multiplex PCR rounds were run, and these gave rise to the TCR beta libraries. Running 9 to 10 cycles apiece, the first two PCR rounds relied on TRBV1-TRBV30 forward primers together with a C-beta reverse primer. TCRdb itself ran the multiplex PCR reads through MiXCR, one entry per CDR3 protein. The sample contains approximately 110,000 distinct CDR3 sequences, 55% to 75% of which appear only once. Extraction of RNA together with DNA used 20-30 mg of unsorted bulk tissue. This clonotype was found a few times. A read error may be the cause here, since a much bigger clone is one base away.

Sequencing input: liver tumor tissue from sampling region 1. Subset specified: tumor region T1, superior pole. V gene TRBV4-2 combines with J gene TRBJ2-1; D is possibly TRBD2 (5 bases). This clonotype was sampled from a woman in her sixties or seventies with primary liver carcinoma and hepatitis B virus infection. This chain's CDR3 is CVSSLSVGSSYNEQFF. The CDR3 bases are TGTGTCAGCAGCCTTAGCGTTGGGAGCTCCTACAATGAGCAGTTCTTC.